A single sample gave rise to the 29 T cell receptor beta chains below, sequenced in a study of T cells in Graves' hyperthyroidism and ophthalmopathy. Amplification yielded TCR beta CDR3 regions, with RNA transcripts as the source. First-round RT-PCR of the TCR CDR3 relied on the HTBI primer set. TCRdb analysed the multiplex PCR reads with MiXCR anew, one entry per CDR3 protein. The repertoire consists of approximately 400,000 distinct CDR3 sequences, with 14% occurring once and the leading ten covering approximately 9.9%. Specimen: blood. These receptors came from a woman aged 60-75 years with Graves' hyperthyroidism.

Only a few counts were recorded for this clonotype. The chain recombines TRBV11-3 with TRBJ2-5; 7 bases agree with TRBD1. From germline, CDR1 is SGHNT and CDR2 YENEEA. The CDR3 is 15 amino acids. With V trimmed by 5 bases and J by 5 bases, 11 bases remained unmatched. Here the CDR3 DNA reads TGTGCCAGCAGCCGACAGTGGCACAGGGGTGAGACCCAGTACTTC. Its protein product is CASSRQWHRGETQYF.

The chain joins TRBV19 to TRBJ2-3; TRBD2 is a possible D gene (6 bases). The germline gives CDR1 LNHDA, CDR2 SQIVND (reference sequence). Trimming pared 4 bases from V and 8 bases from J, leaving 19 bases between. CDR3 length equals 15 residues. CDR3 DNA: TGTGCCAGTAGTAGTGGGCAGTTCGGGAGCAGTACGCAGTATTTT. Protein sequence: CASSSGQFGSSTQYF.

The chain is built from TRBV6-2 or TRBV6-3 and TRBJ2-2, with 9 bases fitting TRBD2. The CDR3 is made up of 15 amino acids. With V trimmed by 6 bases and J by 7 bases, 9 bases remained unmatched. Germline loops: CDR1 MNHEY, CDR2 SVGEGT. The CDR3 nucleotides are TGTGCCAGCAGGGCCAGCGGGAGGTTTAGCGGGGAGCTGTTTTTT. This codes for CASRASGRFSGELFF.

This chain's CDR3 is CASSFADREYEKLFF. CDR3 nucleotide sequence: TGCGCCAGCAGCTTTGCGGACAGGGAGTATGAAAAACTGTTTTTT. The V gene is TRBV5-1, the J gene TRBJ1-4; the match to TRBD1 covers 8 bases. There are 15 residues in the CDR3. V shed 2 bases and J 6 bases; nucleotides not matched to a gene: 6. The germline V gene has CDR1 SGHRS and CDR2 YFSETQ.

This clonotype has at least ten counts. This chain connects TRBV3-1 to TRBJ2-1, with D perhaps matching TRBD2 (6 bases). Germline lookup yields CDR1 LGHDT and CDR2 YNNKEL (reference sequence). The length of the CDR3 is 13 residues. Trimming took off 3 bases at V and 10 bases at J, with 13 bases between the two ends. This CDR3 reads CASSQRVRGEQFF. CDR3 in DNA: TGTGCCAGCAGCCAGAGGGTCCGGGGGGAGCAGTTCTTC.

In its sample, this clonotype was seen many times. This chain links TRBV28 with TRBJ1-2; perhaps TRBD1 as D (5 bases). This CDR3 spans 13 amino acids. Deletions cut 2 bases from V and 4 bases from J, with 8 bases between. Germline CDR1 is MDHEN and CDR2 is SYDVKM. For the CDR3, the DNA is TGTGCCAGCAGTTTACAACAGGTCTATGGCTACACCTTC. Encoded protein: CASSLQQVYGYTF.

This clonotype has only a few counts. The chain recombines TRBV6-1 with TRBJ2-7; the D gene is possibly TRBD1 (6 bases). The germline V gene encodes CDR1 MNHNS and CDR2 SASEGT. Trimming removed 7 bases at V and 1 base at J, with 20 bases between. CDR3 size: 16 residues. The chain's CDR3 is CASKRLSGTHSYEQYF. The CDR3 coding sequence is TGTGCCAGCAAACGGCTGTCAGGGACACATTCCTACGAGCAGTACTTC.

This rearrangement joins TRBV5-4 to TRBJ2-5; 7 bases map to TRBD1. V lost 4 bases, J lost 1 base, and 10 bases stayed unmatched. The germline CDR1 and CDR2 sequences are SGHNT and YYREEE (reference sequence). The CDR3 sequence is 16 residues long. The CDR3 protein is CASSPTGARAQETQYF. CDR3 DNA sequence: TGTGCCAGCAGCCCCACAGGGGCGCGGGCCCAAGAGACCCAGTACTTC.

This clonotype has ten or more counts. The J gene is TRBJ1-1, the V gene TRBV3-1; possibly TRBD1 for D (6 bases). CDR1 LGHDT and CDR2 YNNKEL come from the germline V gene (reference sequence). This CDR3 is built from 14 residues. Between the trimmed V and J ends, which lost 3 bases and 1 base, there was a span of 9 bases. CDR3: CASSHLDRNTEAFF. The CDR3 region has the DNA TGTGCCAGCAGCCACCTGGACAGGAACACTGAAGCTTTCTTT.

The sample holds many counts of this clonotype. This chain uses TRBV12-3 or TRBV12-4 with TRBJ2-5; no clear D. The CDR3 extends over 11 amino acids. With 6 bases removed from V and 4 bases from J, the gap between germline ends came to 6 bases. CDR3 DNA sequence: TGTGCCAGCAGACGCAGAGAGACCCAGTACTTC. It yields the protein CASRRRETQYF.

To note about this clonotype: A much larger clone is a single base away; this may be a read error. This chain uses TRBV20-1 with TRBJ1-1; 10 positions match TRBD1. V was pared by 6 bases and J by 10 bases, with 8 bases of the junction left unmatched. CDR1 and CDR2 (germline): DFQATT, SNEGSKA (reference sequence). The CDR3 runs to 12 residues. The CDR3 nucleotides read TGCAGTGCATGGACAGGGGGAGGGGTAGCTTTCTTT. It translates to CSAWTGGGVAFF.

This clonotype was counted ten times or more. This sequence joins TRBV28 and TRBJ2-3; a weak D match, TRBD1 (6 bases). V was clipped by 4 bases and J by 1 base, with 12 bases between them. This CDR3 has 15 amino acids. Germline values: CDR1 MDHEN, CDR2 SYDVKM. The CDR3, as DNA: TGTGCCAGCAGTTGGACAGAAGGAGGCACAGATACGCAGTATTTT. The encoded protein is CASSWTEGGTDTQYF. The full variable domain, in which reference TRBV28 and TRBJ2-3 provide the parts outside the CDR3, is DVKVTQSSRYLVKRTGEKVFLECVQDMDHENMFWYRQDPGLGLRLIYFSYDVKMKEKGDIPEGYSVSREKKERFSLILESASTNQTSMYLCASSWTEGGTDTQYFGPGTRLTVL.

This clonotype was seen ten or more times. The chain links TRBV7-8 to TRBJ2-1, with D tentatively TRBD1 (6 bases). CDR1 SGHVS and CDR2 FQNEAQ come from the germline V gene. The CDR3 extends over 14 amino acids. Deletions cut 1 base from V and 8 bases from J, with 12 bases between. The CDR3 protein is CASSLGTGGYEQFF. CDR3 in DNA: TGTGCCAGCAGCTTAGGGACTGGGGGCTATGAGCAGTTCTTC.

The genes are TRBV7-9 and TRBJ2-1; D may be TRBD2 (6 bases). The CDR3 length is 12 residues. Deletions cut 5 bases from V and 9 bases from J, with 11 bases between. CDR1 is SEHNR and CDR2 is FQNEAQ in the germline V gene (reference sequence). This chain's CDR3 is CASSATSGEQFF. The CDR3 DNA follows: TGTGCCAGCAGCGCGACTAGTGGTGAGCAGTTCTTC.

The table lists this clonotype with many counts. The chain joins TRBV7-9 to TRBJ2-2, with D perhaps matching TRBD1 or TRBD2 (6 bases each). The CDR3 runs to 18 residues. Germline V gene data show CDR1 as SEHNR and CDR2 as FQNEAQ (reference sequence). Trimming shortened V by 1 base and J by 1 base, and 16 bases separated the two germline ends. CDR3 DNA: TGTGCCAGCAGCTTAGGACTGTGGGGGGCAAGGAACACCGGGGAGCTGTTTTTT. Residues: CASSLGLWGARNTGELFF.

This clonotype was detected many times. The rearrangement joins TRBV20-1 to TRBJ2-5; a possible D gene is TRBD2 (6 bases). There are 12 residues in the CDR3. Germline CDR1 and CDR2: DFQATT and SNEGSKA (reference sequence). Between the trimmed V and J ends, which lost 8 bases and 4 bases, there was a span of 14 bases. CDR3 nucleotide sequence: TGCAGTCGGGCGGGGTGGAGAGAGACCCAGTACTTC. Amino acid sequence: CSRAGWRETQYF.

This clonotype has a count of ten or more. The CDR3 DNA is TGTGCCAGCAGCATAGGGGCCCAAGAGACCCAGTACTTC. This gives the protein CASSIGAQETQYF. The chain joins TRBV11-2 to TRBJ2-5, with D possibly matching TRBD1 (5 bases). V dropped 5 bases and J dropped 1 base, with 8 bases sitting between them. The germline V gene has CDR1 SGHAT and CDR2 FQNNGV. This CDR3 has 13 amino acids.

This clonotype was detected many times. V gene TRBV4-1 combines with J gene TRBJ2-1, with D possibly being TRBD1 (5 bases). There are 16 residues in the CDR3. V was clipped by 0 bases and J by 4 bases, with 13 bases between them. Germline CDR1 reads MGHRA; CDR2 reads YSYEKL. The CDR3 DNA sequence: TGCGCCAGCAGCCAAGATGGGGCAGGGATTTACAATGAGCAGTTCTTC. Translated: CASSQDGAGIYNEQFF.

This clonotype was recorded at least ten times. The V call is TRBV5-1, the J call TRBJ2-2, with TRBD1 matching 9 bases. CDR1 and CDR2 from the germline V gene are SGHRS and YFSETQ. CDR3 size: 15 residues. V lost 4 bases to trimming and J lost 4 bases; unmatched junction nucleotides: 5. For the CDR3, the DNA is TGCGCCAGCAGCCTAGGGACAGGGAGCACCGGGGAGCTGTTTTTT. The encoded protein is CASSLGTGSTGELFF. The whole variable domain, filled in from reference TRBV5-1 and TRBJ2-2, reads KAGVTQTPRYLIKTRGQQVTLSCSPISGHRSVSWYQQTPGQGLQFLFEYFSETQRNKGNFPGRFSGRQFSNSRSEMNVSTLELGDSALYLCASSLGTGSTGELFFGEGSRLTVL.

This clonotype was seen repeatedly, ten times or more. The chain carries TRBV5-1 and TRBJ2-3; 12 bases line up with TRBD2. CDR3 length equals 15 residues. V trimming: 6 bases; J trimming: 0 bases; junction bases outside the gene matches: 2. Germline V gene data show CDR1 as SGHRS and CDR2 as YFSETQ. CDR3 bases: TGCGCCAGCACCGGGACTAGCGGGAGCACAGATACGCAGTATTTT. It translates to CASTGTSGSTDTQYF.

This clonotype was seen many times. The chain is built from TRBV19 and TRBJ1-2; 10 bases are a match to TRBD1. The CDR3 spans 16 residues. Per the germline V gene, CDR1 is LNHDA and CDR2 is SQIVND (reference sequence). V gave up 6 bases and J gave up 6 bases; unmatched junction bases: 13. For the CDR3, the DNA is TGTGCCAGTAGACCTCCTCCGGGACAGGGGATAGATGGCTACACCTTC. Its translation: CASRPPPGQGIDGYTF. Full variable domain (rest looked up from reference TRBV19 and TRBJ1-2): DGGITQSPKYLFRKEGQNVTLSCEQNLNHDAMYWYRQDPGQGLRLIYYSQIVNDFQKGDIAEGYSVSREKKESFPLTVTSAQKNPTAFYLCASRPPPGQGIDGYTFGSGTRLTVV.

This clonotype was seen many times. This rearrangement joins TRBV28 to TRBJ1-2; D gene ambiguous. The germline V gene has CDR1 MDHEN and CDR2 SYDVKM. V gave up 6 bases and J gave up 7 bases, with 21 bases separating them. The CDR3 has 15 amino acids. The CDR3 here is CASSTYPSGDGGYTF. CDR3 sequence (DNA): TGTGCCAGCAGCACATATCCTTCGGGAGATGGTGGCTACACCTTC.

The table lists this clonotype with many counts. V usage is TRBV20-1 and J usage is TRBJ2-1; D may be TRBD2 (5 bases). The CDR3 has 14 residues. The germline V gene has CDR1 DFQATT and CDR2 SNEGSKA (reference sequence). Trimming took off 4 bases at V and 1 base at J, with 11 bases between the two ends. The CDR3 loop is CSANEGTSYNEQFF. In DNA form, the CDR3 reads TGCAGTGCTAATGAGGGTACTTCCTACAATGAGCAGTTCTTC.

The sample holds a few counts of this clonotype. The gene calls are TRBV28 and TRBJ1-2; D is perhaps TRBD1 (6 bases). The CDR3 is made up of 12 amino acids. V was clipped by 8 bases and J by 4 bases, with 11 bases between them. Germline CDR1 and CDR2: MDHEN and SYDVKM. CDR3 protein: CASHTGTYGYTF. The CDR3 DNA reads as TGTGCCAGCCATACAGGGACCTATGGCTACACCTTC.

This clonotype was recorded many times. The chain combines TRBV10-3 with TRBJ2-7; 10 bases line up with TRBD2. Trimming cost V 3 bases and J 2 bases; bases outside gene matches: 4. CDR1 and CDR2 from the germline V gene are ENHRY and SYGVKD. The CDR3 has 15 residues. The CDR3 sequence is CAISEEAGGPYEQYF. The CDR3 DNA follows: TGTGCCATCAGTGAAGAAGCGGGAGGGCCCTACGAGCAGTACTTC.

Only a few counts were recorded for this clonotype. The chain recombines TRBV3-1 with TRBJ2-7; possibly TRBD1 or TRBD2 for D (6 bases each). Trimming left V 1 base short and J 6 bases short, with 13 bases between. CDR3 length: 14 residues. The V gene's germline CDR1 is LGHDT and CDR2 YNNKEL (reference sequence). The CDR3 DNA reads TGTGCCAGCAGCCAAGTGGGCAAGGGGGGCGAGCAGTACTTC. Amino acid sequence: CASSQVGKGGEQYF.

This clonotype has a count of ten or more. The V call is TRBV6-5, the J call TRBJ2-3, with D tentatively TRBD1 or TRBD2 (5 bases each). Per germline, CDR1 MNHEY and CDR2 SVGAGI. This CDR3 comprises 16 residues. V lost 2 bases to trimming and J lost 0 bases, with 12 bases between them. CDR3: CASSYLAGSSTDTQYF. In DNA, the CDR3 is TGTGCCAGCAGTTACCTAGCAGGGTCGAGCACAGATACGCAGTATTTT.

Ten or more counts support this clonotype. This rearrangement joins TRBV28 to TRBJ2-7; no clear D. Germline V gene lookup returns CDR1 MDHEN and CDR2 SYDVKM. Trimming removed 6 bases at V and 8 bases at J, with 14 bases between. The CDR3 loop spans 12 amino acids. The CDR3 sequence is CASSGGPPQQYF. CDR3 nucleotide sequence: TGTGCCAGCAGCGGCGGTCCTCCCCAGCAGTACTTC.

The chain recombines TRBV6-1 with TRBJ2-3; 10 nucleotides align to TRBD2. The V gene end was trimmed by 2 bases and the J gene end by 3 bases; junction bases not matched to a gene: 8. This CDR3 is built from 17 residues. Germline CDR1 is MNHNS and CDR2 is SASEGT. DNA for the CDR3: TGTGCCAGCAGTGAAAGTCCTAGCGGGAGAGGAACAGATACGCAGTATTTT. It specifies CASSESPSGRGTDTQYF.